A selection of T cell receptor beta chains follows, all from one sample in a study of shared clonotypes between healthy human individuals. The method was immunoSEQ multiplex PCR; TCRdb's version includes in-frame clones alone and lacks a portion of them. The sample consists of millions of clones, more than 85% of them appearing once. Sequenced material: naive CD4+ T cells from PBMCs. Receptors originate from a man aged 18-30 years in good health. Some clones in this sample may be carry-over from other donors' samples. Both conserved end residues are part of each CDR3. A D gene is named only where the DNA matches it firmly. Clone size, where shown, is once, few, many, or a class for clones that have expanded.

J gene	clone size	V gene	D gene	CDR3 protein	CDR3 DNA
TRBJ2-7	once	TRBV28	TRBD1	CASSSPGDRGSF	TGTGCCAGCAGTTCGCCAGGGGACAGGGGAAGCTTC
TRBJ1-2	NA	TRBV21-1	NA	CATPIRYGYTF	TGTGCCACCCCTATTCGTTACGGCTACACCTTC
TRBJ2-3	once	TRBV9	NA	CASSVDQNTDTQYF	TGTGCCAGCAGCGTAGATCAGAACACAGATACGCAGTATTTT
TRBJ1-2	NA	TRBV28	NA	CASSSLGINYGYTF	TGTGCCAGCAGTTCCCTCGGGATTAACTATGGCTACACCTTC
TRBJ1-2	NA	TRBV30	TRBD1	CAWSETGRTYGYTF	TGTGCCTGGAGTGAGACAGGGAGGACCTATGGCTACACCTTC
TRBJ2-2	NA	TRBV25-1	NA	CASSRQVANTGELFF	TGTGCCAGCAGTAGACAGGTGGCGAACACCGGGGAGCTGTTTTTT
TRBJ2-3	NA	TRBV30	TRBD2	CAWSSGLAGTDTQYF	TGTGCCTGGAGTTCCGGACTAGCGGGGACAGATACGCAGTATTTT
TRBJ1-4	NA	TRBV7-8	NA	CASSWGHPTGEKLFF	TGTGCCAGCAGCTGGGGGCACCCAACAGGTGAAAAACTGTTTTTT
TRBJ1-2	NA	TRBV19	NA	CASSNLGFGYTF	TGTGCCAGTAGTAATCTGGGTTTTGGCTACACCTTC
TRBJ2-7	NA	TRBV6-5	TRBD1	CASSYRTGTPYEQYF	TGTGCCAGCAGTTACAGGACAGGGACCCCCTACGAGCAGTACTTC
TRBJ2-3	NA	TRBV6-6	TRBD2	CASSYWGAGDPDTQYF	TGTGCCAGCAGTTACTGGGGAGCGGGAGATCCAGATACGCAGTATTTT
TRBJ2-3	NA	TRBV25-1	TRBD1	CASSARTGGTDTQYF	TGTGCCAGCAGTGCTAGGACAGGGGGCACAGATACGCAGTATTTT
TRBJ2-7	NA	TRBV7-3	NA	CASSLRPSRDEQYF	TGTGCCAGCAGCTTAAGACCAAGCAGGGACGAGCAGTACTTC
TRBJ1-1	NA	TRBV5-1	NA	CASSLGSSGTEAFF	TGCGCCAGCAGCTTGGGTTCCTCCGGCACTGAAGCTTTCTTT
TRBJ1-1	NA	TRBV14	NA	CASSYGGGNTEAFF	TGTGCCAGCAGCTACGGGGGGGGCAACACTGAAGCTTTCTTT
TRBJ2-7	NA	TRBV18	TRBD2	CASSQYSGSPEQYF	TGTGCCAGCTCACAATATAGCGGGAGTCCCGAGCAGTACTTC
TRBJ2-5	once	TRBV10-1	TRBD2	CASSEAGGPYQETQYF	TGCGCCAGCAGTGAAGCGGGAGGGCCGTATCAAGAGACCCAGTACTTC
TRBJ1-2	NA	TRBV29-1	NA	CSVVAGVTSNYGYTF	TGCAGCGTTGTTGCGGGGGTTACATCTAACTATGGCTACACCTTC
TRBJ1-5	NA	TRBV18	NA	CASSPPGLLRGQPQHF	TGTGCCAGCTCACCACCGGGACTCCTACGGGGGCAGCCCCAGCATTTT
TRBJ2-6	NA	TRBV6-4	TRBD2	CASSESSGSGANVLTF	TGTGCCAGCAGCGAATCTAGCGGCTCTGGGGCCAACGTCCTGACTTTC
TRBJ1-2	NA	TRBV5-5	NA	CASSLAETDFYGYTF	TGTGCCAGCAGCTTGGCCGAGACAGACTTCTATGGCTACACCTTC
TRBJ2-7	NA	TRBV29-1	TRBD2	CSAWKRSGTRAGEQYF	TGCAGCGCCTGGAAGAGGTCCGGGACTAGGGCGGGCGAGCAGTACTTC
TRBJ2-7	NA	TRBV10-3	NA	CAISGGGANEQYF	TGTGCCATCAGTGGTGGAGGAGCGAACGAGCAGTACTTC
TRBJ2-2	once	TRBV5-1	NA	CASSPQDTGELFF	TGCGCCAGCAGCCCTCAGGACACCGGGGAGCTGTTTTTT
TRBJ2-7	NA	TRBV5-1	TRBD2	CASSLWSGIYEQYF	TGCGCCAGCAGCTTGTGGAGCGGGATATACGAGCAGTACTTC
TRBJ2-3	NA	TRBV4-2	NA	CASSQDPGRVGFTDTQYF	TGTGCCAGCAGCCAAGATCCGGGAAGAGTGGGGTTCACAGATACGCAGTATTTT
TRBJ2-1	NA	TRBV5-1	NA	CASSQKAAAYNEQFF	TGCGCCAGCAGCCAGAAAGCGGCGGCCTACAATGAGCAGTTCTTC
TRBJ2-1	NA	TRBV11-3	NA	CASSLGGQFVSNEQFF	TGTGCCAGCAGCTTAGGGGGGCAGTTTGTGTCCAATGAGCAGTTCTTC
TRBJ2-5	NA	TRBV7-9	TRBD1	CASSSGQGGIQETQYF	TGTGCCAGCAGCTCGGGACAGGGGGGGATCCAAGAGACCCAGTACTTC
TRBJ2-6	NA	TRBV5-4	NA	CASSRGVTGANVLTF	TGTGCCAGCAGCCGCGGTGTGACTGGGGCCAACGTCCTGACTTTC
TRBJ1-1	NA	TRBV5-1	NA	CASSPGVGLGAEAFF	TGCGCCAGCAGCCCGGGGGTGGGACTCGGGGCTGAAGCTTTCTTT
TRBJ2-2	NA	TRBV5-1	NA	CASQAGLNTGELFF	TGCGCCAGCCAGGCGGGTTTGAACACCGGGGAGCTGTTTTTT
TRBJ2-1	once	TRBV9	NA	CASSAPIQGSYNEQFF	TGTGCCAGCAGCGCCCCGATTCAGGGCTCCTACAATGAGCAGTTCTTC
TRBJ2-5	NA	TRBV11-2	NA	CASSSSRIGQEETQYF	TGTGCCAGCAGCTCCAGCAGGATTGGACAAGAAGAGACCCAGTACTTC
TRBJ1-2	NA	TRBV5-1	NA	CASKRGLDYGYTF	TGCGCCAGCAAACGGGGGCTGGACTATGGCTACACCTTC
TRBJ2-7	NA	TRBV5-1	TRBD1	CASSWGTADPYEQYF	TGCGCCAGCAGCTGGGGGACAGCCGATCCCTACGAGCAGTACTTC
TRBJ1-3	NA	TRBV6-1	NA	CASSEGWGSGNTIYF	TGTGCCAGCAGTGAGGGGTGGGGCTCTGGAAACACCATATATTTT
TRBJ2-7	once	TRBV2	NA	CASSGDSYEQYF	TGTGCCAGCAGTGGAGATTCCTACGAGCAGTACTTC
TRBJ2-7	NA	TRBV5-1	TRBD2	CASSFGRGSYEQYF	TGCGCCAGCAGCTTCGGGAGGGGCTCCTACGAGCAGTACTTC
TRBJ1-5	NA	TRBV6-1	NA	CASSESNQPQHF	TGTGCCAGCAGTGAATCCAATCAGCCCCAGCATTTT
TRBJ1-4	NA	TRBV4-3	NA	CASSQDETGDEKLFF	TGCGCCAGCAGCCAAGATGAGACAGGTGATGAAAAACTGTTTTTT
TRBJ2-2	NA	TRBV9	TRBD2	CASSLYPGLAGGPGELFF	TGTGCCAGCAGCTTGTACCCAGGACTAGCGGGAGGGCCCGGGGAGCTGTTTTTT
TRBJ1-2	NA	TRBV14	NA	CASSTRRSNGYTF	TGTGCCAGCAGCACTCGACGGTCAAATGGCTACACCTTC
TRBJ2-7	NA	TRBV5-5	NA	CASSLRSDRTYEQYF	TGTGCCAGCAGCTTGCGGTCCGACAGGACCTACGAGCAGTACTTC
TRBJ2-1	NA	TRBV4-3	NA	CASSPRDGSWSYNEQFF	TGCGCCAGCAGCCCGAGGGACGGGAGTTGGTCCTACAATGAGCAGTTCTTC
TRBJ2-5	NA	TRBV14	NA	CASSQVQLQETQYF	TGTGCCAGCAGCCAAGTACAGCTCCAAGAGACCCAGTACTTC
TRBJ2-1	NA	TRBV11-2	TRBD2	CASSLVPSGYNEQFF	TGTGCCAGCAGCTTAGTGCCTAGCGGCTACAATGAGCAGTTCTTC
TRBJ2-1	NA	TRBV28	TRBD2	CAAGLAGPYNEQFF	TGTGCCGCCGGACTAGCGGGCCCCTACAATGAGCAGTTCTTC
TRBJ1-4	NA	TRBV27	NA	CASSLWWGGNEKLFF	TGTGCCAGCAGTTTATGGTGGGGTGGTAATGAAAAACTGTTTTTT
TRBJ2-3	once	TRBV4-3	TRBD2	CASSYKGVIAGGFWDTQYF	TGCGCCAGCAGCTATAAAGGGGTAATAGCGGGAGGCTTTTGGGATACGCAGTATTTT
TRBJ2-3	NA	TRBV5-4	TRBD2	CASSLAGGAPDTQYF	TGTGCCAGCAGCTTGGCCGGGGGGGCCCCAGATACGCAGTATTTT
TRBJ2-7	NA	TRBV7-9	TRBD1	CASSPGQGADNEQYF	TGTGCCAGCAGCCCCGGACAGGGGGCGGACAACGAGCAGTACTTC
TRBJ1-1	NA	TRBV6-1	NA	CASTIGQLSKAFF	TGTGCCAGCACCATTGGACAGTTAAGTAAAGCTTTCTTT